Listed below are T cell receptor beta chains from one sample, sequenced in a study of cytomegalovirus exposure and HLA in healthy donors. Clones were sequenced by immunoSEQ multiplex PCR, and TCRdb holds only the in-frame ones, with some missing. The repertoire has over 150,000 clones, approximately 80% of them found once; the top ten carry 1.2%. Specimen: PBMCs. Source of these receptors: a boy younger than 10 in good health and CMV-seronegative. Each CDR3 is given with its conserved first and last residue. The order of the fields is D gene, clone size, CDR3 length, V gene, J gene, CDR3 DNA, CDR3 protein. The D gene is left open where the match is weak. Size is omitted from some rows. Given values are once, few, many or a class for expanded clones.

-,-,13,TRBV4-3,TRBJ1-1,TGCGCCAGCAGCCAGGGTGCGGGAACTGAAGCTTTCTTT,CASSQGAGTEAFF
TRBD1,-,15,TRBV6-5,TRBJ1-3,TGTGCCAGCAGTTACTCAGGGGGCACTGGAAACACCATATATTTT,CASSYSGGTGNTIYF
TRBD2,-,17,TRBV7-3,TRBJ2-1,TGTGCCAGCAGCTTATTCCCCTTGACTAGCGGGTACAATGAGCAGTTCTTC,CASSLFPLTSGYNEQFF
TRBD1,few,17,TRBV27,TRBJ1-4,TGTGCCAGCAGTTTAGACTCGGACAGGGCAACTAATGAAAAACTGTTTTTT,CASSLDSDRATNEKLFF
TRBD1,-,16,TRBV28,TRBJ1-2,TGTGCCAGCAGAGAGACCGGGACAGGGAATATCTATGGCTACACCTTC,CASRETGTGNIYGYTF
TRBD1,-,12,TRBV30,TRBJ1-2,TGTGCCGGACAGGGGGCGGACTATGGCTACACCTTC,CAGQGADYGYTF
-,-,15,TRBV6-5,TRBJ1-1,TGTGCCAGCAGTTACTCCGGGGAAGGGAACACTGAAGCTTTCTTT,CASSYSGEGNTEAFF
TRBD1,-,14,TRBV5-1,TRBJ2-5,TGCGCCAGCAGCTTTTTGGGACAGGGAGAGACCCAGTACTTC,CASSFLGQGETQYF
-,-,14,TRBV6-1,TRBJ1-1,TGTGCCAGTTCTACAGGGCACCAGAACACTGAAGCTTTCTTT,CASSTGHQNTEAFF
-,-,13,TRBV5-3,TRBJ2-1,TGTGCCAGAAGCTTGAAGCCCTACAATGAGCAGTTCTTC,CARSLKPYNEQFF
-,-,14,TRBV6-5,TRBJ2-3,TGTGCCAGCCATCCGGGGGGCAGTACAGATACGCAGTATTTT,CASHPGGSTDTQYF
-,-,15,TRBV15,TRBJ1-3,TGTGCCACCAGCAGAGATAGAGTTGCTGGAAACACCATATATTTT,CATSRDRVAGNTIYF
-,-,15,TRBV27,TRBJ2-3,TGTGCCAGCAAATCAGGGCAGTTGAGTACAGATACGCAGTATTTT,CASKSGQLSTDTQYF
-,once,15,TRBV7-9,TRBJ1-4,TGTGCCGGCAGCACACCGGGACAAGTTAATGAAAAACTGTTTTTT,CAGSTPGQVNEKLFF
-,-,13,TRBV5-1,TRBJ1-2,TGCGCCAGCAGTCCCTCAGGGGACGATGGCTACACCTTC,CASSPSGDDGYTF
TRBD1,-,17,TRBV7-9,TRBJ1-2,TGTTCCAGCAGCTCCGGAACCGGGACAGGGGATGACTATGGCTACACCTTC,CSSSSGTGTGDDYGYTF
-,-,13,TRBV11-2,TRBJ1-5,TGTGCCAGCAGCTTATCAGGGAATCAGCCCCAGCATTTT,CASSLSGNQPQHF
-,-,16,TRBV7-2,TRBJ1-1,TGTGCCAGCAGCTTAAGGGCAGGGGCCATGAACACTGAAGCTTTCTTT,CASSLRAGAMNTEAFF
TRBD1,-,15,TRBV28,TRBJ1-2,TGTGCCAGCAGTTTGCTTCCAGGACAGGGCGATGGCTACACCTTC,CASSLLPGQGDGYTF
-,few,13,TRBV6-6,TRBJ1-1,TGTGCCAGCAGTCGTAAGCTGAACACTGAAGCTTTCTTT,CASSRKLNTEAFF
TRBD2,-,15,TRBV5-1,TRBJ2-1,TGCGCCAGCAGCTCAGGACTAGCGGGAGTGGGTGAGCAGTTCTTC,CASSSGLAGVGEQFF
-,few,13,TRBV30,TRBJ1-2,TGTGCCTGGATGCGGACAGCTAACTATGGCTACACCTTC,CAWMRTANYGYTF
TRBD1,once,15,TRBV7-6,TRBJ1-4,TGTGCCAGCAGCGTTACAGGGGGCGCGGGTGAAAAACTGTTTTTT,CASSVTGGAGEKLFF
TRBD1,once,14,TRBV2,TRBJ2-5,TGTGCCAGCAGGGTGACAGGGTTAGGAGAGACCCAGTACTTC,CASRVTGLGETQYF
-,-,13,TRBV19,TRBJ1-1,TGTGCCAGTAGTATAGAGGAGGGCACTGAAGCTTTCTTT,CASSIEEGTEAFF
TRBD1,-,15,TRBV6-6,TRBJ1-5,TGTGCCAGCAGTGCCGGACAGGGGAGGATCCAGCCCCAGCATTTT,CASSAGQGRIQPQHF
-,-,16,TRBV1,TRBJ1-5,TGCACCAGCAGCCGAACGGACGCTGAGGGGGATCAGCCCCAGCATTTT,CTSSRTDAEGDQPQHF
-,-,13,TRBV15,TRBJ2-3,TGTGCCACCAGCGGCGGGATGACAGATACGCAGTATTTT,CATSGGMTDTQYF
TRBD1,-,13,TRBV7-6,TRBJ1-6,TGTGCCAGCAGCAGACAGGGGGAATCACCCCTCCACTTT,CASSRQGESPLHF
TRBD2,-,19,TRBV10-3,TRBJ2-1,TGTGCCATCAGTGAGTCGTTTTCATCTAGCGGGGGGGAGAGGGGTGAGCAGTTCTTC,CAISESFSSSGGERGEQFF
-,-,16,TRBV27,TRBJ2-3,TGTGCCAGCAGTGCAGGGGACGCTTCTCTTTCGGATACGCAGTATTTT,CASSAGDASLSDTQYF
TRBD1,-,16,TRBV7-2,TRBJ2-3,TGTGCCAGCAGCCAGACAGGGAGCCGAAGCACAGATACGCAGTATTTT,CASSQTGSRSTDTQYF
TRBD2,-,16,TRBV11-2,TRBJ2-7,TGTGCCAGCAGCTTTGGCGGGAGAGTGGCTTCCTACGAGCAGTACTTC,CASSFGGRVASYEQYF
TRBD1,-,14,TRBV12-5,TRBJ1-2,TGTGCTAGTGGTCAATCGTGGACAGGGGATGGCTACACCTTC,CASGQSWTGDGYTF
-,-,15,TRBV10-2,TRBJ2-1,TGCGCCAGCAGTGAGGTGCTACCCGTGAGGAATGAGCAGTTCTTC,CASSEVLPVRNEQFF
TRBD1,-,15,TRBV18,TRBJ1-2,TGTGCCAGCTCACCCGAAAACAGGGGCTCCTATGGCTACACCTTC,CASSPENRGSYGYTF
TRBD1,few,16,TRBV19,TRBJ2-2,TGTGCCAGTAGCGATAAGGGACAGGGGAATCGCGGGGAGCTGTTTTTT,CASSDKGQGNRGELFF
TRBD1,-,14,TRBV7-2,TRBJ1-1,TGTGCCAGCAGCCCGGGACAGAGGAACACTGAAGCTTTCTTT,CASSPGQRNTEAFF
TRBD1,-,19,TRBV11-3,TRBJ2-4,TGTGCCAGCAGCTCCCCGGACAGGGGTTGTCTCGTTGGCAAAAACATTCAGTACTTC,CASSSPDRGCLVGKNIQYF
-,-,16,TRBV6-5,TRBJ2-2,TGTGCCAGCAGTTATCCAGGACTCGGGACTCCCGGGGAGCTGTTTTTT,CASSYPGLGTPGELFF
-,-,16,TRBV21-1,TRBJ2-3,TGTGCCAGCAGCTTACAGGGACAGCAAAGCACAGATACGCAGTATTTT,CASSLQGQQSTDTQYF
TRBD1,-,17,TRBV9,TRBJ1-2,TGTGCCAGCAGCAAAACCGGGACAGGGATACTAGCGGGGGGCTACACCTTC,CASSKTGTGILAGGYTF
TRBD1,-,16,TRBV7-9,TRBJ2-5,TGTGCCAGCAGCTTACCCCTAACAGGGGACGGGGAGACCCAGTACTTC,CASSLPLTGDGETQYF
-,-,14,TRBV29-1,TRBJ2-1,TGCAGCGTTGAAGGCGGATACTCCTACAATGAGCAGTTCTTC,CSVEGGYSYNEQFF
-,-,14,TRBV6-5,TRBJ2-2,TGTGCCAGCAGTTACACGGTTTTTGATGGGGAGCTGTTTTTT,CASSYTVFDGELFF
-,few,14,TRBV7-2,TRBJ1-5,TGTGCCAGCAGCTTAGCGCCAGGGAATCAGCCCCAGCATTTT,CASSLAPGNQPQHF
-,-,13,TRBV5-6,TRBJ2-5,TGTGCCAGCAGGTCTCATCTAGAAGAGACCCAGTACTTC,CASRSHLEETQYF
-,-,16,TRBV19,TRBJ1-2,TGTGCCAGTAGATTAAAAGCTACAGCTCTCGACTATGGCTACACCTTC,CASRLKATALDYGYTF
TRBD2,-,17,TRBV11-2,TRBJ2-1,TGTGCCAGCAGCCAGATAGCGGGAGCGCGTTCCTACAATGAGCAGTTCTTC,CASSQIAGARSYNEQFF
TRBD2,few,15,TRBV6-5,TRBJ2-1,TGTGCCAGCAGCACGACTAGCGGGGGGGCCAATGAGCAGTTCTTC,CASSTTSGGANEQFF
TRBD2,-,15,TRBV28,TRBJ2-3,TGTGCCAGCAGTTTGTTGTGGGGGAGGGCAGATACGCAGTATTTT,CASSLLWGRADTQYF
-,-,17,TRBV4-1,TRBJ1-1,TGCGCCAGCAGCCAAGCGGATCGGGGGGCCCTGAACACTGAAGCTTTCTTT,CASSQADRGALNTEAFF
-,-,13,TRBV7-9,TRBJ1-3,TGTGCCAGCAGCTCAGGCTCTGGAAACACCATATATTTT,CASSSGSGNTIYF